This TCR beta chain came from a study of blood T cell repertoires in COVID-19. Study-wide background: T cells, B-cell-depleted T cells, or PBMCs supplied cDNA or gDNA.

There are 13 residues in the CDR3. V shed 5 bases and J shed 5 bases, with 10 bases lying between them. Germline loops: CDR1 MNHEY, CDR2 SVGEGT. Generated by immunoSEQ multiplex PCR, the TCRdb table keeps only in-frame clones and is missing some. The sample carries some 66,000 clones, 70% to 80% recorded once. The receptor comes from a woman of 80 years or more with acute or convalescent COVID-19. The chain carries TRBV6-2 or TRBV6-3 and TRBJ1-5; possible D gene TRBD1, 6 bases. The specimen was peripheral blood. CDR3 DNA sequence: TGTGCCAGCAGTGTACAGGGTTATCAGCCCCAGCATTTT. Translation gives CASSVQGYQPQHF.